The next 4 T cell receptor beta chains were all read from a single sample in a study of cytomegalovirus exposure and HLA in healthy donors. In the PCR, 60 Vbeta and 13 Jbeta primers were used. The protocol was immunoSEQ multiplex PCR, while the TCRdb copy is restricted to in-frame clones and leaves out a portion. The repertoire includes around 150,000 clones, over 60% of them detected once, and nearly 7% sits in the top ten. Sequenced sample: PBMCs. The origin of the receptors is a man aged 35 to 55 in good health and CMV-seropositive.

The rearrangement uses TRBV29-1 and TRBJ2-1; possibly TRBD2 for D (6 bases). The CDR3 has 13 residues. Trimming shortened V by 4 bases and J by 4 bases, and 11 bases separated the two germline ends. CDR1 and CDR2 from the germline V gene are SQVTM and ANQGSEA. CDR3 coding DNA: TGCAGCGTTGGCCGGGACTTTTACAATGAGCAGTTCTTC. Translating gives CSVGRDFYNEQFF.

This chain links TRBV5-4 with TRBJ1-1, with 8 bases matching TRBD1. CDR1 is SGHNT, CDR2 YYREEE, per germline (reference sequence). The J segment lost 1 base and the V segment lost 3 bases, leaving 5 bases of the junction unmatched. The CDR3 sequence is 15 residues long. CDR3 in amino acids: CASSSQGAANTEAFF. The DNA of the CDR3 is TGTGCCAGCAGCTCCCAGGGGGCGGCGAACACTGAAGCTTTCTTT.

This clone was seen a few times. V usage is TRBV12-5 and J usage is TRBJ2-5, with 10 bases fitting TRBD1. This CDR3 is 12 amino acids long. Germline assignment: CDR1 LGHNT and CDR2 FRNRAP. After removal of 5 bases from V and 9 bases from J, the junction contained 3 bases not matched to a gene. CDR3 region: CASGPDRGPQYF. The CDR3 region has the DNA TGTGCTAGTGGTCCAGACAGGGGGCCCCAGTACTTC.

The chain couples TRBV18 to TRBJ2-5; D is unresolved. This CDR3 contains 16 residues. V was clipped by 0 bases and J by 5 bases, with 16 bases between them. In germline, CDR1 is KGHSH, CDR2 LQKENI. The CDR3 bases are TGTGCCAGCTCACCACCTGAGTATCGGGTCCGGGAGACCCAGTACTTC. Translated: CASSPPEYRVRETQYF.